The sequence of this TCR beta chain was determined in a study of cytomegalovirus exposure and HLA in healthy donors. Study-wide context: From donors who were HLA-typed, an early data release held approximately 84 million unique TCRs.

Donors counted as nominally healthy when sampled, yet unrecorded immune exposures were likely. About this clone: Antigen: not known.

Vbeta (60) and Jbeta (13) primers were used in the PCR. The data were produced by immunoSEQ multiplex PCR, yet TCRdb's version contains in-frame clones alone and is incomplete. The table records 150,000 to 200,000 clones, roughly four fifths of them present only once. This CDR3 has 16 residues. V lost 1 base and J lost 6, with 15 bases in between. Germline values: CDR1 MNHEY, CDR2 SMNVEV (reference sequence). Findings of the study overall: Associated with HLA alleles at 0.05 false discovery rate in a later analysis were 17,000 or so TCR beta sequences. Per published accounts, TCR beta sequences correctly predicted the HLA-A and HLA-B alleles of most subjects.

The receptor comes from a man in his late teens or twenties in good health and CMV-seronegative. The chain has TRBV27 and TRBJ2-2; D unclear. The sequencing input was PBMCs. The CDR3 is CASSLWPYSRAGELFF. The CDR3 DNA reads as TGTGCCAGCAGTTTATGGCCCTATAGTCGGGCCGGGGAGCTGTTTTTT.